Included here is one TCR beta chain sequence, with context. The data stem from a study of blood T cell repertoires in COVID-19. Study context: Samples of COVID-19 (acute and convalescent) were obtained from the United States, Italy and Spain. T cells, B-cell-depleted T cells, or PBMCs provided the cDNA or gDNA that served as material.

The V gene end was trimmed by 2 bases and the J gene end by 7 bases; junction bases not matched to a gene: 8. The CDR3 consists of 15 residues. Per germline, CDR1 SGHVS and CDR2 FQNEAQ. Authors' analysis steps: Amplifying reference gene primers gave estimates of nucleated cell counts. Measured with immunoSEQ multiplex PCR; TCRdb has only the in-frame clones, and not every one. V and J calls and clone size are as listed in that table; D and trimming were resolved from the DNA. The sample yields around 58,000 clones, about 90% seen once. The chain joins TRBV7-8 to TRBJ2-1; 7 bases are shared with TRBD2. The TCR sequence derives from a man aged 55 to 70 with active COVID-19. The sequenced material came from peripheral blood. CDR3 DNA sequence: TGTGCCAGCAGCTTAAGTGCGGGAGTTCAGAATGAGCAGTTCTTC. As protein: CASSLSAGVQNEQFF.